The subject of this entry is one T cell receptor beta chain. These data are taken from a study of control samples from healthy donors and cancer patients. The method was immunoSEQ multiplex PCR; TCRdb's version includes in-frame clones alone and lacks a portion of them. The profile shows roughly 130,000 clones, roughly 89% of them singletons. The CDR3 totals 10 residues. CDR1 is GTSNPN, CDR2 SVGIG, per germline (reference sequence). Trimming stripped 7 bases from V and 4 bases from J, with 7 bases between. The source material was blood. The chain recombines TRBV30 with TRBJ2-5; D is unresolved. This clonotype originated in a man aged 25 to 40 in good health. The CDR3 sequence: CASMTETQYF. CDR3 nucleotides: TGTGCCTCTATGACAGAGACCCAGTACTTC. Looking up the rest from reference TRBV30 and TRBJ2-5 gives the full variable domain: SQTIHQWPATLVQPVGSPLSLECTVEGTSNPNLYWYRQAAGRGLQLLFYSVGIGQISSEVPQNLSASRPQDRQFILSSKKLLLSDSGFYLCASMTETQYFGPGTRLLVL.